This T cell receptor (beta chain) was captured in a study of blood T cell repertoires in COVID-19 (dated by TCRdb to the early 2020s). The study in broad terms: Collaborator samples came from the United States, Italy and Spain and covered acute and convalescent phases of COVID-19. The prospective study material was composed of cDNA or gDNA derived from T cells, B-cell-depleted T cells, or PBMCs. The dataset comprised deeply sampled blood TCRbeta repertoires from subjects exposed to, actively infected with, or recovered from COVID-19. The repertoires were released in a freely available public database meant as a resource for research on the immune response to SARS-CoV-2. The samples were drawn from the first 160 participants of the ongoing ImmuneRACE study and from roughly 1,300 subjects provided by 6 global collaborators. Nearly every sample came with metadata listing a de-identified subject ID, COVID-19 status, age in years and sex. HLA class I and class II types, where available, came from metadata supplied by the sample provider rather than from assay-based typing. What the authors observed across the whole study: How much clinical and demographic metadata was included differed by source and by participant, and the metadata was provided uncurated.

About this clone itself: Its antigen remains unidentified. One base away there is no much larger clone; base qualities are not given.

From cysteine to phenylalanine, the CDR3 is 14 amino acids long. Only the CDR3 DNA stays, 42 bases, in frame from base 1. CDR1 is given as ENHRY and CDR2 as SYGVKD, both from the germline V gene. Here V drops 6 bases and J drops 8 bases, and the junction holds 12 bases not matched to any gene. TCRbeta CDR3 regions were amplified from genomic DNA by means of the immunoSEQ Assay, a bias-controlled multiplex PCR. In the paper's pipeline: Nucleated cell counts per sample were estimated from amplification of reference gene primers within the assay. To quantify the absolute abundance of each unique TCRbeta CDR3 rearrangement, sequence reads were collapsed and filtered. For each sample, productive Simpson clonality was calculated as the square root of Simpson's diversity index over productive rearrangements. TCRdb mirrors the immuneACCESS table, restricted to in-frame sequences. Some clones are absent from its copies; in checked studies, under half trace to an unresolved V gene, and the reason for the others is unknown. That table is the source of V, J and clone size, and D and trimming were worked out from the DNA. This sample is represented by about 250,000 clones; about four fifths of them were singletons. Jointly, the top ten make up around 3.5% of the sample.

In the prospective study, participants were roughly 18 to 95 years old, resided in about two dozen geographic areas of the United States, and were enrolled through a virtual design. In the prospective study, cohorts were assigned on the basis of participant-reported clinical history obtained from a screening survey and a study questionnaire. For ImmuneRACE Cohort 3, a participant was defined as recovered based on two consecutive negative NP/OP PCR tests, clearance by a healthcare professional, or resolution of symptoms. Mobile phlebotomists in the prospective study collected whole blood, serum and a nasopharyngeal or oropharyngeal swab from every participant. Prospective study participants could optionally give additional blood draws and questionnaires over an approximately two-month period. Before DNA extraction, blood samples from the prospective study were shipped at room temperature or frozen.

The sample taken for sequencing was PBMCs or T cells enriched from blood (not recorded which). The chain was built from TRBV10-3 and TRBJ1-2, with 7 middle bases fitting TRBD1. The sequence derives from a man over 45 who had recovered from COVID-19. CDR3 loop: CAISSDRVGQGYTF. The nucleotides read TGTGCCATCAGCTCCGACAGGGTGGGCCAAGGCTACACCTTC.